This is a list of T cell receptor beta chains from one sample in a study of T cells after yellow fever vaccination. One entry per CDR3 protein, called by TCRdb with MiXCR from the 5' RACE reads. The profile shows about 350,000 distinct CDR3 sequences, approximately 4% of them singletons. The starting material was PBMCs, obtained 5 days after the yellow fever booster vaccination. The receptors derive from a man aged 18 to 35 who received the YFV17D yellow fever vaccine. The CDR3 runs from the conserved cysteine through the conserved F or W. Fields, in order: CDR3 protein, V gene, J gene, D gene. D genes are given only for firm matches.

CDR3 protein: CASDYGRTDSPLHF
V gene: TRBV6-5
J gene: TRBJ1-6
D gene: NA

CDR3 protein: CASSSAGTLVYEQYF
V gene: TRBV5-1
J gene: TRBJ2-7
D gene: NA

CDR3 protein: CASSIPGLNYGYTF
V gene: TRBV19
J gene: TRBJ1-2
D gene: NA

CDR3 protein: CASSDFEKLFF
V gene: TRBV2
J gene: TRBJ1-4
D gene: NA

CDR3 protein: CASSYSETGYYGYTF
V gene: TRBV6-5
J gene: TRBJ1-2
D gene: TRBD1

CDR3 protein: CASSRRRWDYEQYF
V gene: TRBV14
J gene: TRBJ2-7
D gene: NA

CDR3 protein: CASSTGTAYGYTF
V gene: TRBV6-6
J gene: TRBJ1-2
D gene: TRBD1

CDR3 protein: CASSQVPGRNTIYF
V gene: TRBV3-1
J gene: TRBJ1-3
D gene: NA

CDR3 protein: CAISGDHEKLFF
V gene: TRBV10-3
J gene: TRBJ1-4
D gene: NA

CDR3 protein: CASSTGTSYEQYF
V gene: TRBV19
J gene: TRBJ2-7
D gene: NA

CDR3 protein: CASSSKRARNTGELFF
V gene: TRBV7-9
J gene: TRBJ2-2
D gene: NA

CDR3 protein: CASGGFETGELFF
V gene: TRBV6-2/TRBV6-3
J gene: TRBJ2-2
D gene: NA

CDR3 protein: CASSFRGSQYEQYF
V gene: TRBV5-5
J gene: TRBJ2-7
D gene: NA

CDR3 protein: CASSFGGGGYEQYF
V gene: TRBV28
J gene: TRBJ2-7
D gene: TRBD2

CDR3 protein: CASADVRGAYGYTF
V gene: TRBV12-3/TRBV12-4
J gene: TRBJ1-2
D gene: NA

CDR3 protein: CASSLGAAHQNTEAFF
V gene: TRBV7-9
J gene: TRBJ1-1
D gene: NA

CDR3 protein: CASSGGESNQPQHF
V gene: TRBV2
J gene: TRBJ1-5
D gene: NA